These T cell receptor beta chains were read from a single sample in a study of siplizumab effects on memory and regulatory T cells. Produced via immunoSEQ multiplex PCR; TCRdb's table is partial and in-frame only. The sample carries some 110,000 clones, about 93% recorded once. The sequenced sample consisted of Tregs sorted from blood. The receptors here all came from a human donor in good health. The CDR3 runs from the conserved cysteine through the conserved F or W. A D gene is named only where the DNA matches it firmly. Size is omitted from some rows. Given values are once, few, many or a class for expanded clones.

D gene,V gene,clone size,J gene,CDR3 DNA,CDR3 protein
.,TRBV5-1,once,TRBJ2-3,TGCGCCAGCAGCTCCACAGGGACCACAGATACGCAGTATTTT,CASSSTGTTDTQYF
.,TRBV6-5,.,TRBJ1-5,TGTGCCAGCAGTTATGACGGTGTCAATCAGCCCCAGCATTTT,CASSYDGVNQPQHF
TRBD1,TRBV6-5,.,TRBJ2-7,TGTGCCAGCCAGACCGGGACAGGGGGTAGCGAGCAGTACTTC,CASQTGTGGSEQYF
TRBD2,TRBV19,.,TRBJ2-1,TGTGCCACCAGGCCGGGACTAGAAGGCCACAATGAGCAGTTCTTC,CATRPGLEGHNEQFF
TRBD1,TRBV9,.,TRBJ1-1,TGTGCCAGCAGCGTAGCCGGGACAGCGAACACTGAAGCTTTCTTT,CASSVAGTANTEAFF
TRBD1,TRBV4-2,.,TRBJ2-1,TGTGCCAGCAGCCAAGACTGGGACAGGGTATACAATGAGCAGTTCTTC,CASSQDWDRVYNEQFF
.,TRBV10-3,.,TRBJ2-6,TGTGCCATCAGTGAAGTGGCCAGACCCTCTGGGGCCAACGTCCTGACTTTC,CAISEVARPSGANVLTF
TRBD1,TRBV6-5,.,TRBJ2-7,TGTGCCAGCAGTTACTCGGGACAGCTCTTCTACGAGCAGTACTTC,CASSYSGQLFYEQYF
.,TRBV7-8,.,TRBJ2-1,TGTGCCAGCAGCACAAGATTACGGACACCTGCGTACAATGAGCAGTTCTTC,CASSTRLRTPAYNEQFF
.,TRBV5-6,.,TRBJ1-6,TGTGCCAGCAGCTTGGGCCAGGGCAAACCTAATTCACCCCTCCACTTT,CASSLGQGKPNSPLHF
TRBD2,TRBV7-9,.,TRBJ2-3,TGTGCCAGCAGCTTGGGACTAGGACACACAGATACGCAGTATTTT,CASSLGLGHTDTQYF
TRBD2,TRBV5-1,.,TRBJ2-6,TGCGCCAGCAGCCGGGGGGAGTCCGCTGGGGCCAACGTCCTGACTTTC,CASSRGESAGANVLTF
.,TRBV7-7,.,TRBJ1-4,TGTGCTAGCTCGGGACCAGATGAAAAACTGTTTTTT,CASSGPDEKLFF
TRBD1,TRBV18,.,TRBJ2-7,TGTGCCAGCTCACCGATTGGACAGGCTACGGACGAGCAGTACTTC,CASSPIGQATDEQYF
.,TRBV19,.,TRBJ2-3,TGTGCCAGTAGTATCAGCTTTGGGAGTCCAACAGATACGCAGTATTTT,CASSISFGSPTDTQYF
.,TRBV5-5,.,TRBJ2-7,TGTGCCAGCAGCTTGGCTATTGGCGAGCAGTACTTC,CASSLAIGEQYF
TRBD1,TRBV2,.,TRBJ1-5,TGTGCCAGCAGGACCGGACAGGGAAGTCAGCCCCAGCATTTT,CASRTGQGSQPQHF
TRBD1,TRBV6-6,few,TRBJ2-3,TGTGCCAGCAGTTGGGGACAGGGGCTCAGCACAGATACGCAGTATTTT,CASSWGQGLSTDTQYF
TRBD1,TRBV28,.,TRBJ1-1,TGTGCCAGCAGTTTCGACAGGGCTGGGGCTTTCTTT,CASSFDRAGAFF
TRBD2,TRBV5-1,once,TRBJ2-1,TGCGCCAGCAGCTTGATCGCTAGCGGGAGTTATGAGCAGTTCTTC,CASSLIASGSYEQFF
TRBD1,TRBV9,.,TRBJ2-7,TGTGCCAGCAGCGTAGGGGACAGGGATCGCGAGCAGTACTTC,CASSVGDRDREQYF
.,TRBV4-2,once,TRBJ1-2,TGTGCCAGCAGCCAACGGGACGGATCACCTCACTATGGCTACACCTTC,CASSQRDGSPHYGYTF
.,TRBV6-6,.,TRBJ1-5,TGTGCCAGCAGTTACAACCGACAGGCAAATCAGCCCCAGCATTTT,CASSYNRQANQPQHF
TRBD1,TRBV18,.,TRBJ2-7,TGTGCCAGCTCCGAGGACAGGGCGTACGAGCAGTACTTC,CASSEDRAYEQYF
.,TRBV4-1,.,TRBJ1-5,TGCGCCAGCAGCCAAGCCGAGATTAATCAGCCCCAGCATTTT,CASSQAEINQPQHF
TRBD1,TRBV6-5,.,TRBJ1-3,TGTGCCAGCAGGACAGGGACCCAAGGAAACACCATATATTTT,CASRTGTQGNTIYF
.,TRBV21-1,.,TRBJ2-7,.,CASSKVGTGTLSPYEQYF
TRBD1,TRBV30,few,TRBJ1-2,TGTGCCTGGAGGGGACAGGGAAGCTATGGCTACACCTTC,CAWRGQGSYGYTF
.,TRBV7-7,.,TRBJ2-2,TGTGCTAGCAGCCCGGGACGGGTAAACACCGGGGAGCTGTTTTTT,CASSPGRVNTGELFF
.,TRBV6-5,.,TRBJ2-2,TGTGCCAGCAGTTACGGGGGTCCCGGGGAGCTGTTTTTT,CASSYGGPGELFF
.,TRBV6-1,.,TRBJ2-7,TGTGCCAGCAGGGTCGCTGGGGCGGGCGAGCAGTACTTC,CASRVAGAGEQYF
.,TRBV30,.,TRBJ1-2,TGTGCCTGGAGTGGGGAAGGGCTGAGCTACACCTTC,CAWSGEGLSYTF
TRBD2,TRBV5-4,.,TRBJ2-1,TGTGCCAGCAGCTGGAAGCGGGGCTCCTACAATGAGCAGTTCTTC,CASSWKRGSYNEQFF
.,TRBV6-6,.,TRBJ1-5,TGTGCCAGCATCAAAGGGGGGTATGGCAATCAGCCCCAGCATTTT,CASIKGGYGNQPQHF
.,TRBV4-2,.,TRBJ2-1,TGTGCCAGCAGCCAGGGTTTTTGGACTGGTGTCGATGAGCAGTTCTTC,CASSQGFWTGVDEQFF
.,TRBV25-1,.,TRBJ2-2,TGTGCCAGCAGCAGTGAAAGGGGGGTGAGGGAGCTGTTTTTT,CASSSERGVRELFF
.,TRBV18,.,TRBJ2-7,TGTGCCAGCTCACCAAAACTTCGGGACAAAATTTATCGCGAGCAGTACTTC,CASSPKLRDKIYREQYF
.,TRBV6-6,.,TRBJ1-4,TGTGCCAGCAGTTACGGGCCTGAGAAACTGTTTTTT,CASSYGPEKLFF
.,TRBV11-3,.,TRBJ2-1,TGTGCCAGCACCGAGGGGGATGAGCAGTTCTTC,CASTEGDEQFF
.,TRBV7-2,.,TRBJ2-1,TGTGCCAGCAGCTTATACCGGAATGAGCAGTTCTTC,CASSLYRNEQFF
.,TRBV2,.,TRBJ2-5,TGTGCCAGCATGGGGGACGTCAGAGGGGAGACCCAGTACTTC,CASMGDVRGETQYF
TRBD2,TRBV30,.,TRBJ2-2,TGTGCCTGGAGTATACCCGGGAGGTACACCGGGGAGCTGTTTTTT,CAWSIPGRYTGELFF
.,TRBV7-9,once,TRBJ2-1,TGTGCCATCCCGATCCCTAGCTCCTACAATGAGCAGTTCTTC,CAIPIPSSYNEQFF
TRBD2,TRBV7-9,.,TRBJ2-3,TGTGCCAGCAGCGCGACACTAGCGGGACCCACAGATACGCAGTATTTT,CASSATLAGPTDTQYF
.,TRBV5-1,once,TRBJ1-2,TGCGCCAGCAGCTTGGTTGGCCAGGGCTATGGCTACACCTTC,CASSLVGQGYGYTF
TRBD1,TRBV11-2,.,TRBJ1-1,TGTGCCAGCAGCTTAGAAAGGACAGGGGTTGAAGCTTTCTTT,CASSLERTGVEAFF
.,TRBV9,.,TRBJ1-1,TGTGCCAGCAGCCTGGTGGGGGGCGAAGCTTTCTTT,CASSLVGGEAFF
.,TRBV5-1,.,TRBJ2-5,TGCGCCAGCAGCACGGGACAACCACCAGAGACCCAGTACTTC,CASSTGQPPETQYF
TRBD2,TRBV4-1,.,TRBJ2-7,TGCGCCAGCAGCCAAGCAGGGACTAGCGGGTTCTACGAGCAGTACTTC,CASSQAGTSGFYEQYF
.,TRBV7-9,.,TRBJ2-7,TGTGCCAGCAGTCAGACCATCTCCTACGAGCAGTACTTC,CASSQTISYEQYF
TRBD1,TRBV14,.,TRBJ2-5,TGTGCCAGCAGCAAGACAGGGCGCGGGACCCAGTACTTC,CASSKTGRGTQYF
.,TRBV4-2,.,TRBJ1-1,TGTGCCAGCAGCCAAGATCGTGCACCGAACACTGAAGCTTTCTTT,CASSQDRAPNTEAFF
.,TRBV5-4,.,TRBJ2-1,TGTGCCAGCAGCTTGGACAGGAGCTCCTACAATGAGCAGTTCTTC,CASSLDRSSYNEQFF
TRBD2,TRBV7-6,.,TRBJ2-3,TGTGCCAGCAGCTCGACTAGCGGGGGGCCTATACCGCAGTATTTT,CASSSTSGGPIPQYF